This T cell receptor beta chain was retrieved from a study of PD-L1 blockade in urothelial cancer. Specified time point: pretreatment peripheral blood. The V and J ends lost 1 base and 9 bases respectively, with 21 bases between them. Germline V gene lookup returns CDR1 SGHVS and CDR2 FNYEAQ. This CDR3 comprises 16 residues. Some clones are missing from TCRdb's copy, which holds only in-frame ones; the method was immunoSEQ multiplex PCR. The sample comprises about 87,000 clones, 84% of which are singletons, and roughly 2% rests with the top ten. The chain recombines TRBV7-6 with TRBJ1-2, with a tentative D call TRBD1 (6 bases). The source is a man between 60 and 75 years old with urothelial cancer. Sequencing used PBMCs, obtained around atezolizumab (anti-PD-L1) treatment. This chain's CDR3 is CASSLGGGTGSGSYTF. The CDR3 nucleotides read TGTGCCAGCAGCTTAGGAGGGGGTACGGGGAGCGGGAGCTACACCTTC. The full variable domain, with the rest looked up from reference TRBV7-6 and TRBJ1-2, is GAGVSQSPRYKVTKRGQDVALRCDPISGHVSLYWYRQALGQGPEFLTYFNYEAQQDKSGLPNDRFSAERPEGSISTLTIQRTEQRDSAMYRCASSLGGGTGSGSYTFGSGTRLTVV.